The 21 T cell receptor beta chains below come from one sample, sequenced in a study of cytomegalovirus exposure and HLA in healthy donors. TCRdb keeps only in-frame clones here, not all; method: immunoSEQ multiplex PCR. The sample lists 150,000 to 200,000 clones, roughly nine tenths occurring once. Sequenced material: PBMCs. The source of these receptors is a woman aged 18-30 years in good health and CMV-seropositive.

The rearrangement links TRBV5-1 to TRBJ2-3; 9 positions agree with TRBD2. V shed 0 bases, J shed 0 bases, and the junction held 5 bases outside the gene matches. This CDR3 spans 17 amino acids. Germline V lookup: CDR1 SGHRS, CDR2 YFSETQ. The CDR3 spells CASSLALTSGSTDTQYF. CDR3 DNA: TGCGCCAGCAGCTTGGCCCTTACTAGCGGGAGCACAGATACGCAGTATTTT.

DNA for the CDR3: TGTGCCAGCAGCTTGGCTGGGACTAGCGGGAACAATGAGCAGTTCTTC. Translated: CASSLAGTSGNNEQFF. The rearrangement uses TRBV5-6 and TRBJ2-1; 13 nucleotides match TRBD2. CDR3 length: 16 amino acids. CDR1 and CDR2 (germline): SGHDT, YYEEEE. J was trimmed by 5 bases and V by 0 bases; bases with no gene match: 2.

The genes are TRBV5-1 and TRBJ2-2; TRBD1 aligns across 10 bases. The J segment lost 7 bases and the V segment lost 7 bases, leaving 10 bases of the junction unmatched. Germline-derived CDR1 and CDR2 are SGHRS and YFSETQ. The length of the CDR3 is 15 residues. The CDR3 DNA sequence: TGCGCCAGCCGAAAAAGACAGGGGGCCGGCGGGGAGCTGTTTTTT. It encodes CASRKRQGAGGELFF.

The gene calls are TRBV11-2 and TRBJ2-1; possibly TRBD2 for D (5 bases). Per the germline V gene, CDR1 is SGHAT and CDR2 is FQNNGV. Trimming removed 5 bases from V and 4 bases from J, with 9 bases in between. CDR3 length: 13 residues. As DNA, the CDR3 is TGTGCCAGCAGCCCAGCGGCGTACAATGAGCAGTTCTTC. Its protein is CASSPAAYNEQFF.

This rearrangement joins TRBV5-1 to TRBJ2-1; weak D call: TRBD2 (5 bases). The CDR3 is 16 amino acids. Germline V gene sequence: CDR1 SGHRS, CDR2 YFSETQ. Deletions cut 1 base from V and 1 base from J, with 12 bases between. Written as DNA, the CDR3 is TGCGCCAGCAGCTTGAGTCGGGGAATTTCCTACAATGAGCAGTTCTTC. Translating gives CASSLSRGISYNEQFF.

This clone was found once. This sequence joins TRBV5-5 and TRBJ2-7; possible D gene TRBD2, 5 bases. This CDR3 is 15 amino acids long. Germline CDR1 SGHKS, CDR2 YYEKEE (reference sequence). With 1 base removed from V and 5 bases from J, the gap between germline ends came to 16 bases. CDR3 coding DNA: TGTGCCAGCAGCTTGATTAGGACTCTGCAGGACGAGCAGTACTTC. It specifies CASSLIRTLQDEQYF.

The chain joins TRBV30 to TRBJ1-5; D is undetermined. The CDR3 spans 13 residues. Trimming removed 2 bases from V and 1 base from J, with 6 bases in between. Germline lookup yields CDR1 GTSNPN and CDR2 SVGIG (reference sequence). The CDR3 protein is CAWSLASNQPQHF. The DNA for the CDR3 is TGTGCCTGGAGTTTGGCAAGCAATCAGCCCCAGCATTTT.

The chain couples TRBV11-3 to TRBJ2-2, with D possibly TRBD1 on 5 matching bases. From germline, CDR1 is SGHNT and CDR2 YENEEA. The length of the CDR3 is 14 residues. With 5 bases removed from V and 7 bases from J, the gap between germline ends came to 14 bases. The CDR3 DNA is TGTGCCAGCAGCCCTCTAGGGGATGGCGGGGAGCTGTTTTTT. This sequence encodes CASSPLGDGGELFF.

The V gene is TRBV7-2, the J gene TRBJ2-7; TRBD2 matches 9 bases. Germline loops: CDR1 SGHTA, CDR2 FQGNSA. This CDR3 is 16 amino acids long. Losses at the gene ends were 3 bases for V and 1 base for J; bases not matched to a gene: 7. CDR3 in amino acids: CASSFMAGGPSYEQYF. DNA for the CDR3: TGTGCCAGCAGCTTTATGGCGGGAGGGCCGTCCTACGAGCAGTACTTC.

The genes are TRBV5-1 and TRBJ1-1; possible D gene TRBD1, 6 bases. Trimming took off 4 bases at V and 0 bases at J, with 13 bases between the two ends. Looked up from germline, CDR1 is SGHRS and CDR2 is YFSETQ. CDR3 size: 15 residues. The CDR3 DNA follows: TGCGCCAGCAGCGTGGACAGCGGGATGAACACTGAAGCTTTCTTT. It codes for CASSVDSGMNTEAFF.

The V call is TRBV29-1, the J call TRBJ2-7, with D perhaps TRBD2 (6 bases). The length of the CDR3 is 14 residues. V was trimmed by 4 bases and J by 0 bases, leaving 13 bases between them. Germline values: CDR1 SQVTM, CDR2 ANQGSEA. The CDR3 protein is CSVVPGVSSYEQYF. CDR3 DNA: TGCAGCGTTGTTCCGGGGGTTAGCTCCTACGAGCAGTACTTC.

V usage is TRBV6-5 and J usage is TRBJ1-1; TRBD1 might be the D (6 bases). V shed 5 bases and J shed 1 base, with 11 bases lying between them. The V gene's germline CDR1 is MNHEY and CDR2 SVGAGI. This CDR3 spans 14 amino acids. CDR3 loop: CASSPRQENTEAFF. Here the CDR3 DNA reads TGTGCCAGCAGTCCGCGACAGGAGAACACTGAAGCTTTCTTT.

J is TRBJ2-5 and V is TRBV5-1, with TRBD2 identical over 14 bases. The CDR3 is made up of 16 amino acids. Germline assignment: CDR1 SGHRS and CDR2 YFSETQ. V shed 4 bases and J 5 bases; nucleotides not matched to a gene: 7. DNA of the CDR3: TGCGCCAGCAGCCTTCCGGGACTAGCGGGAGTGGAGACCCAGTACTTC. Protein sequence: CASSLPGLAGVETQYF.

Notes on this clone: Other DNA variants within this sample encode the same CDR3. The V gene is TRBV30, the J gene TRBJ1-5; a weak D match, TRBD1 (6 bases). The V and J ends lost 0 bases and 7 bases respectively, with 10 bases between them. The germline CDR1 and CDR2 sequences are GTSNPN and SVGIG (reference sequence). The CDR3 runs to 13 residues. The CDR3 loop is CAWSVGGGQPQHF. The CDR3 nucleotides are TGTGCCTGGAGTGTAGGGGGGGGCCAGCCCCAGCATTTT. Using reference TRBV30 and TRBJ1-5 for the parts outside the CDR3, the full variable domain is SQTIHQWPATLVQPVGSPLSLECTVEGTSNPNLYWYRQAAGRGLQLLFYSVGIGQISSEVPQNLSASRPQDRQFILSSKKLLLSDSGFYLCAWSVGGGQPQHFGDGTRLSIL.

The rearrangement joins TRBV27 to TRBJ1-5, with D unresolved. Per the germline V gene, CDR1 is MNHEY and CDR2 is SMNVEV (reference sequence). Trimming left V 3 bases short and J 1 base short, with 13 bases between. The CDR3 has 16 residues. CDR3 protein: CASSLIGPGSNQPQHF. The CDR3 DNA reads as TGTGCCAGCAGTTTGATCGGACCGGGGAGCAATCAGCCCCAGCATTTT.

This chain links TRBV18 with TRBJ2-3; D is possibly TRBD2 (6 bases). There are 14 residues in the CDR3. The V end lost 2 bases, the J end lost 1 base, and 7 bases lay between the germline ends. Per germline, CDR1 KGHSH and CDR2 LQKENI. CDR3 DNA: TGTGCCAGCTCACCAGCGGGGCGCACAGATACGCAGTATTTT. It is translated as CASSPAGRTDTQYF.

This chain links TRBV21-1 with TRBJ2-1; whether TRBD2, the table's D call, matches the DNA was not checked. TRBV21-1 is a pseudogene locus. This CDR3 contains 15 residues. In nucleotides, the CDR3 is TGTGCCAGCAGCAACCCTAGCGGGAGATCCAATGAGCAGTTCTTC. Translated, it gives CASSNPSGRSNEQFF.

The chain has TRBV7-8 and TRBJ2-7; TRBD2 matches 8 bases. CDR3 length equals 14 residues. With 5 bases clipped from V and 1 base from J, the junction kept 4 bases outside the gene matches. Germline CDR1 reads SGHVS; CDR2 reads FQNEAQ. The CDR3 spells CASSRAGESYEQYF. The CDR3 nucleotides read TGTGCCAGCAGCCGAGCGGGAGAGTCCTACGAGCAGTACTTC.

The chain is built from TRBV28 and TRBJ2-1; 11 nucleotides agree with TRBD1. The V segment lost 5 bases and the J segment 3 bases; nucleotides outside the gene matches: 12. The CDR3 runs 18 residues. Germline V CDR1 and CDR2: MDHEN, SYDVKM. CDR3 loop: CASSESESGTGGYNEQFF. CDR3 DNA sequence: TGTGCCAGCAGTGAATCTGAATCCGGGACAGGGGGCTACAATGAGCAGTTCTTC.

This chain uses TRBV4-1 with TRBJ1-3; no firm D call. Germline V gene lookup returns CDR1 MGHRA and CDR2 YSYEKL. The V gene lost 4 bases and the J gene lost 0 bases, with 10 bases spanning the gap. The CDR3 has 15 amino acids. The CDR3 DNA is TGCGCCAGCAGCCCCTACTCTGACTCTGGAAACACCATATATTTT. Translation: CASSPYSDSGNTIYF.

The V call is TRBV2, the J call TRBJ2-3; TRBD2 aligns across 9 bases. Per the germline V gene, CDR1 is SNHLY and CDR2 is FYNNEI. The CDR3 is made up of 16 amino acids. V shed 3 bases, J shed 1 base, and the junction held 5 bases outside the gene matches. CDR3 in amino acids: CASSELRGGGTDTQYF. The CDR3 bases are TGTGCCAGCAGTGAGCTGCGGGGGGGCGGCACAGATACGCAGTATTTT.